Below, 20 T cell receptor beta chains from the same sample are listed, as sequenced in a study of blood T cells in healthy people across ages. Sample-barcoded 5' priming and a J-beta primer mix drove a second PCR of about 6 to 11 cycles. Via MiXCR, TCRdb re-called the 5' RACE reads, giving one row per CDR3 protein. The repertoire holds 800,000 to 950,000 distinct CDR3 sequences, with just under 30% as singletons. These data were also reused for a study on T cells of mothers and their children.

Sequences were obtained from blood. The receptors come from a woman between 40 and 50 years old in good health.

The chain joins TRBV7-9 to TRBJ1-1, with D unresolved. Germline-derived CDR1 and CDR2 are SEHNR and FQNEAQ (reference sequence). This CDR3 contains 17 residues. V lost 1 base to trimming and J lost 1 base, with 16 bases between them. The CDR3 nucleotides read TGTGCCAGCAGCTTAGAGATAATCACGGAAGGGAACACTGAAGCTTTCTTT. Translated, it gives CASSLEIITEGNTEAFF.

The chain combines TRBV6-5 with TRBJ1-2; D remains ambiguous. Germline lookup yields CDR1 MNHEY and CDR2 SVGAGI. V shed 6 bases and J shed 0 bases, with 8 bases lying between them. CDR3 length: 13 amino acids. This CDR3 is CASRTDTNYGYTF. Here the CDR3 DNA reads TGTGCCAGCAGGACGGATACTAACTATGGCTACACCTTC.

The V gene is TRBV29-1, the J gene TRBJ2-1, with TRBD2 matching over 13 bases. The trim removed 4 bases at V and 7 bases at J, leaving 7 bases unmatched. This CDR3 has 15 residues. Germline V gene sequence: CDR1 SQVTM, CDR2 ANQGSEA. The CDR3 region is CSVGPLAGGGNEQFF. CDR3 coding DNA: TGCAGCGTTGGCCCACTAGCGGGGGGGGGAAATGAGCAGTTCTTC.

J is TRBJ2-5 and V is TRBV18, with D perhaps assigned TRBD1 or TRBD2 (6 bases each). The DNA end is a closer match to TRBJ2-7, so the J assignment may be wrong. The CDR3 is 15 residues long. Germline V gives CDR1 KGHSH, CDR2 LQKENI. The CDR3 DNA sequence: TGTGCCAGCTCACCACCGAACGGAGGGGGCTACGAGCAGTACTTC. Its translation: CASSPPNGGGYEQYF.

This clonotype has a count of ten or more. The chain links TRBV7-8 to TRBJ2-5, with TRBD2 matching over 7 bases. With 1 base clipped from V and 5 bases from J, the junction kept 10 bases outside the gene matches. The CDR3 loop spans 16 amino acids. The germline V gene encodes CDR1 SGHVS and CDR2 FQNEAQ. CDR3: CASSLGASSGRETQYF. The DNA for the CDR3 is TGTGCCAGCAGCTTAGGCGCGTCTAGCGGACGGGAGACCCAGTACTTC.

This clonotype has a handful of counts. This chain connects TRBV27 to TRBJ2-7; 7 positions match TRBD1. This CDR3 is 13 amino acids long. With V trimmed by 7 bases and J by 1 base, 4 bases remained unmatched. The V gene's germline CDR1 is MNHEY and CDR2 SMNVEV (reference sequence). Here the CDR3 DNA reads TGTGCCAGCACTGGGACAGATTCCTACGAGCAGTACTTC. Translation: CASTGTDSYEQYF.

On this clonotype: With a much larger clone just one base away, this may be a read error. This rearrangement joins TRBV7-2 to TRBJ1-6; D not certain. CDR3 length: 12 amino acids. CDR1 is SGHTA, CDR2 FQGNSA, per germline. V shed 5 bases and J shed 12 bases, with 11 bases lying between them. CDR3 in amino acids: CASSVLGLPLHF. The CDR3 nucleotides are TGTGCCAGCAGCGTACTCGGGTTACCCCTCCACTTT. Combining the CDR3 with reference TRBV7-2 and TRBJ1-6 gives the whole variable domain GAGVSQSPSNKVTEKGKDVELRCDPISGHTALYWYRQSLGQGLEFLIYFQGNSAPDKSGLPSDRFSAERTGGSVSTLTIQRTQQEDSAVYLCASSVLGLPLHFGNGTRLTVT.

There are a few counts of this clonotype. The CDR3 is CASRPGTGVTEAFF. DNA for the CDR3: TGCGCCAGCAGGCCCGGGACAGGGGTGACTGAAGCTTTCTTT. V gene TRBV5-1 combines with J gene TRBJ1-1, with 10 bases fitting TRBD1. The V segment lost 5 bases and the J segment 5 bases; nucleotides outside the gene matches: 6. CDR3 length: 14 residues. Germline CDR1 is SGHRS and CDR2 is YFSETQ. The full variable domain, completed using reference TRBV5-1 and TRBJ1-1, is KAGVTQTPRYLIKTRGQQVTLSCSPISGHRSVSWYQQTPGQGLQFLFEYFSETQRNKGNFPGRFSGRQFSNSRSEMNVSTLELGDSALYLCASRPGTGVTEAFFGQGTRLTVV.

Concerning this clonotype: This clone may be a read error of a much larger clone one base away. This chain joins TRBV12-3 or TRBV12-4 and TRBJ2-3, with D tentatively TRBD2 (6 bases). Trimming removed 4 bases from V and 0 bases from J, with 14 bases in between. The CDR3 loop spans 16 amino acids. DNA of the CDR3: TGTGCCAGCAGTTCACGACTAGGGGAAAGCACAGATACGCAGTATTTT. Its translation is CASSSRLGESTDTQYF.

This rearrangement joins TRBV20-1 to TRBJ2-7, with 8 bases aligning to TRBD2. V was clipped by 6 bases and J by 7 bases; unmatched bases: 14. Germline CDR1 and CDR2: DFQATT and SNEGSKA (reference sequence). The CDR3 has 14 amino acids. In DNA form, the CDR3 reads TGCAGTGCAAGGACGGGGGGGCCCCACAATGAGCAGTACTTC. Protein: CSARTGGPHNEQYF.

The sample holds many counts of this clonotype. This chain links TRBV15 with TRBJ1-2, with D hard to call. Per the germline V gene, CDR1 is LNHNV and CDR2 is YYDKDF (reference sequence). CDR3 length: 13 residues. Trimming removed 0 bases at V and 0 bases at J, with 2 bases between. The CDR3 DNA reads as TGTGCCACCAGCAGAGATGCTAACTATGGCTACACCTTC. It specifies CATSRDANYGYTF.

This clonotype has a count of ten or more. The chain carries TRBV4-1 and TRBJ2-7, with 7 nucleotides matching TRBD1. The CDR3 covers 17 residues. CDR1 and CDR2 from the germline V gene are MGHRA and YSYEKL. V trimming: 0 bases; J trimming: 3 bases; junction bases outside the gene matches: 11. The CDR3 nucleotides read TGCGCCAGCAGCCAAGATCGCACTGTGGCAGGGGGCTACGAGCAGTACTTC. Protein sequence: CASSQDRTVAGGYEQYF.

This clonotype showed up just once. This may come from a read error, since a much larger clone is one base off. The CDR3 DNA reads as TGTGCCAGCAGCTTACTGAGATACGAGCAGTTCTTC. This sequence encodes CASSLLRYEQFF. The chain recombines TRBV7-9 with TRBJ2-1; D is uncertain. The CDR3 totals 12 residues. V lost 2 bases and J lost 10, with 9 bases in between. The V gene's germline CDR1 is SEHNR and CDR2 FQNEAQ (reference sequence).

This rearrangement joins TRBV7-9 to TRBJ1-4; D call uncertain. Germline V gene sequence: CDR1 SEHNR, CDR2 FQNEAQ (reference sequence). CDR3 size: 13 residues. V dropped 1 base and J dropped 11 bases, with 11 bases sitting between them. As DNA, the CDR3 is TGTGCCAGCAGCTTAGGTTCTCCCCCGAAACTGTTTTTT. It encodes CASSLGSPPKLFF.

The rearrangement joins TRBV11-2 to TRBJ2-5, with D unclear. CDR3 length: 15 amino acids. Per the germline V gene, CDR1 is SGHAT and CDR2 is FQNNGV. The ends were cut back, 5 bases at V and 5 bases at J, with 18 bases in the middle. For the CDR3, the DNA is TGTGCCAGCAGCCCGACATCCAATTGGGTGGAGACCCAGTACTTC. Protein product: CASSPTSNWVETQYF. The full variable domain, rest sourced from reference TRBV11-2 and TRBJ2-5, is EAGVAQSPRYKIIEKRQSVAFWCNPISGHATLYWYQQILGQGPKLLIQFQNNGVVDDSQLPKDRFSAERLKGVDSTLKIQPAKLEDSAVYLCASSPTSNWVETQYFGPGTRLLVL.

This chain links TRBV20-1 with TRBJ2-1; a possible D gene is TRBD2 (7 bases). The V end lost 7 bases, the J end lost 0 bases, and 19 bases lay between the germline ends. Germline V gives CDR1 DFQATT, CDR2 SNEGSKA (reference sequence). The CDR3 has 16 amino acids. As DNA, the CDR3 is TGCAGTGTCCTGGGGGGGGGCTTCAGCTCCTACAATGAGCAGTTCTTC. Protein: CSVLGGGFSSYNEQFF.

As to this clonotype: Relative to the germline gene, one junction end is altered; a read error may explain this. The chain uses TRBV5-6 and TRBJ2-5, with 8 bases matching TRBD2. The CDR3 runs to 20 residues. CDR1 is SGHDT and CDR2 is YYEEEE in the germline V gene. The CDR3 region has the DNA TGTGCCAGCAGCTTGGTTGTTAGCGGGGAGTTTCGTGGGTGGCAAGAGACCCAGGACTTC. Protein sequence: CASSLVVSGEFRGWQETQDF. Using reference TRBV5-6 and TRBJ2-5 for the parts outside the CDR3, the full variable domain is DAGVTQSPTHLIKTRGQQVTLRCSPKSGHDTVSWYQQALGQGPQFIFQYYEEEERQRGNFPDRFSGHQFPNYSSELNVNALLLGDSALYLCASSLVVSGEFRGWQETQDFGPGTRLLVL.

About this clonotype itself: A much larger clone differs by one base, so this may be a read error. The gene calls are TRBV7-2 and TRBJ2-3; D remains unclear. There are 13 residues in the CDR3. Germline lookup yields CDR1 SGHTA and CDR2 FQGNSA. The CDR3 reads CVSSDPLRHTQYF. CDR3 DNA: TGTGTCAGCAGCGACCCCCTTCGCCATACGCAGTATTTT.

This clonotype was observed a few times. The chain carries TRBV7-9 and TRBJ2-1; 7 nucleotides agree with TRBD2. CDR3 length: 15 residues. Germline-derived CDR1 and CDR2 are SEHNR and FQNEAQ (reference sequence). V lost 7 bases, J lost 6 bases, and 12 bases stayed unmatched. The CDR3 region is CASTPRLAVRNEQFF. In DNA, the CDR3 is TGTGCCAGCACCCCACGTCTAGCGGTTCGCAATGAGCAGTTCTTC.

This clonotype was counted many times. The chain is built from TRBV15 and TRBJ2-7; no clear D gene. From germline, CDR1 is LNHNV and CDR2 YYDKDF (reference sequence). Trimming cost V 0 bases and J 4 bases, with 13 bases left between them. CDR3 length: 15 residues. In DNA, the CDR3 is TGTGCCACCAGCAGAGAGGGCACCCAGTCGTACGAGCAGTACTTC. It encodes CATSREGTQSYEQYF. Complete variable domain (other parts from reference TRBV15 and TRBJ2-7): DAMVIQNPRYQVTQFGKPVTLSCSQTLNHNVMYWYQQKSSQAPKLLFHYYDKDFNNEADTPDNFQSRRPNTSFCFLDIRSPGLGDTAMYLCATSREGTQSYEQYFGPGTRLTVT.